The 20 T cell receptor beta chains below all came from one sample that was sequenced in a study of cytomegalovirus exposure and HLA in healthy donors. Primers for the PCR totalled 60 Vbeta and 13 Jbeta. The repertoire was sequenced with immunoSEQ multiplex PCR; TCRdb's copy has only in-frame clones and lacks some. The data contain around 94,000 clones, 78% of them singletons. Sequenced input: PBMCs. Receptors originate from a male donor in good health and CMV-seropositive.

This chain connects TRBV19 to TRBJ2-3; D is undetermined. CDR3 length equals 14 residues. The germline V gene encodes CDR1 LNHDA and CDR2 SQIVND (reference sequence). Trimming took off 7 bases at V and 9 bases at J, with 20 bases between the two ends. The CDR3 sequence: CASTPREYKETQYF. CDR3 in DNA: TGTGCCAGTACCCCACGTGAATATAAGGAGACGCAGTATTTT.

CDR3 region: CASGTDRTSTDTQYF. CDR3 in DNA: TGTGCCAGCGGTACCGACAGGACTTCCACAGATACGCAGTATTTT. This chain connects TRBV2 to TRBJ2-3, with D possibly TRBD1 on 6 matching bases. The CDR3 sequence is 15 residues long. CDR1 is SNHLY and CDR2 is FYNNEI in the germline V gene. Trimming left V 8 bases short and J 2 bases short, with 17 bases between. The full variable domain, its missing parts supplied by reference TRBV2 and TRBJ2-3, is EPEVTQTPSHQVTQMGQEVILRCVPISNHLYFYWYRQILGQKVEFLVSFYNNEISEKSEIFDDQFSVERPDGSNFTLKIRSTKLEDSAMYFCASGTDRTSTDTQYFGPGTRLTVL.

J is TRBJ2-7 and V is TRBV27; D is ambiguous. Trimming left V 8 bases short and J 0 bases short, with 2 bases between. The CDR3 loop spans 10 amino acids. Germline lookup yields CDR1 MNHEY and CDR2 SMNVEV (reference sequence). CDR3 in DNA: TGTGCCAGCTACTCCTACGAGCAGTACTTC. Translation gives CASYSYEQYF.

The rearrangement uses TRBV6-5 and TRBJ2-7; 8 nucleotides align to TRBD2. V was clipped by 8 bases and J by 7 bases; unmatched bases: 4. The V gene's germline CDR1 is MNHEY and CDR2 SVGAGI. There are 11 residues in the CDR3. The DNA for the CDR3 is TGTGCCAGCGCCGGGGGGGGTGAGCAGTACTTC. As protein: CASAGGGEQYF.

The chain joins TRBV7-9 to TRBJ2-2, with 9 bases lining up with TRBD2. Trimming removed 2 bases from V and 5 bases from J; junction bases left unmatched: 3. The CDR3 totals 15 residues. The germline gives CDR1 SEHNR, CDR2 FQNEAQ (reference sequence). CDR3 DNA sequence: TGTGCCAGCAGCTTAACGCGGGAGGGTACCGGGGAGCTGTTTTTT. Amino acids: CASSLTREGTGELFF.

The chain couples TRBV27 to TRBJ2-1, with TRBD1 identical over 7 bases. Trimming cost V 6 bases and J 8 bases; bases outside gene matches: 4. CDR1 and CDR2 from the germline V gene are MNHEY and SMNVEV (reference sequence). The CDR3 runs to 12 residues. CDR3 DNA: TGTGCCAGCAGCGAGACAGGGTATGAGCAGTTCTTC. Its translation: CASSETGYEQFF.

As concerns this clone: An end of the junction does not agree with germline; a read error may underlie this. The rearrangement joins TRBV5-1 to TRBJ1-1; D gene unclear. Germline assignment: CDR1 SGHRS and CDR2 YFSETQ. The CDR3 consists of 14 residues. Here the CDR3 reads CASSYEGPNTEALF. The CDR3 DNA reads TGCGCCAGCAGCTATGAGGGCCCAAACACTGAAGCTCTCTTT. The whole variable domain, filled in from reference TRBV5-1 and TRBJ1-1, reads KAGVTQTPRYLIKTRGQQVTLSCSPISGHRSVSWYQQTPGQGLQFLFEYFSETQRNKGNFPGRFSGRQFSNSRSEMNVSTLELGDSALYLCASSYEGPNTEALFGQGTRLTVV.

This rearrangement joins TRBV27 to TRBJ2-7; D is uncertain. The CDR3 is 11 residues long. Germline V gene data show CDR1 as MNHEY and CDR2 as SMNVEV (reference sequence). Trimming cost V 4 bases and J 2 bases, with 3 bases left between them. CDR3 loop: CASSSAYEQYF. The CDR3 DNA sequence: TGTGCCAGCAGTTCGGCCTACGAGCAGTACTTC.

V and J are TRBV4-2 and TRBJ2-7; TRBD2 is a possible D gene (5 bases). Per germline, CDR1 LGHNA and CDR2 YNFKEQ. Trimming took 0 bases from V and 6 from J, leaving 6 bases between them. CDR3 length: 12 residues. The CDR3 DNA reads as TGTGCCAGCAGCCAAGATGGGAGCGAGCAGTACTTC. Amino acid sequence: CASSQDGSEQYF.

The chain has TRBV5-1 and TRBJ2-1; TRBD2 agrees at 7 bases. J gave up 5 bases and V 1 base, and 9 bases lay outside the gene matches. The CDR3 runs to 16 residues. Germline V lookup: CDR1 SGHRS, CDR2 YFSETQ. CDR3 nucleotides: TGCGCCAGCAGCTTGAGGGTGCCAGGGAGGGACAATGAGCAGTTCTTC. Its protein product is CASSLRVPGRDNEQFF.

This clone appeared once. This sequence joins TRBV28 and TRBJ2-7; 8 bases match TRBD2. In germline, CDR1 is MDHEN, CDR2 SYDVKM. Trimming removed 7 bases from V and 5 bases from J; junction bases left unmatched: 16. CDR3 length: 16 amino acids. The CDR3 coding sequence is TGTGCCAGCACCCTAATGGGGACTAGTCCTATCCACGAGCAGTACTTC. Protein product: CASTLMGTSPIHEQYF.

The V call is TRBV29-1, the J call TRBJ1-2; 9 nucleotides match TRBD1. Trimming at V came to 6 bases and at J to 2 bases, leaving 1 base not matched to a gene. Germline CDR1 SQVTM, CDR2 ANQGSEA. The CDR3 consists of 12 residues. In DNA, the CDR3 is TGCAGCGTGGACAGGGGAAACTATGGCTACACCTTC. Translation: CSVDRGNYGYTF.

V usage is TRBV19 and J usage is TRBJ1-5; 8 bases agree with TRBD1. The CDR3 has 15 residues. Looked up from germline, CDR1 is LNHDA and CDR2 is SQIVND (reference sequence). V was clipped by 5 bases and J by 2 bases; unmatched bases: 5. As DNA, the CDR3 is TGTGCCAGTAGTGCATCAGGGGGCCGCAATCAGCCCCAGCATTTT. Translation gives CASSASGGRNQPQHF.

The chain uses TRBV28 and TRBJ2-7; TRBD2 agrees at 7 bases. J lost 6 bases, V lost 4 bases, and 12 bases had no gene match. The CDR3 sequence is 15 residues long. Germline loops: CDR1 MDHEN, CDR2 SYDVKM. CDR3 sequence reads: CASSSSSGTIIEQYF. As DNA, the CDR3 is TGTGCCAGCAGTTCCTCCTCCGGGACTATAATCGAGCAGTACTTC.

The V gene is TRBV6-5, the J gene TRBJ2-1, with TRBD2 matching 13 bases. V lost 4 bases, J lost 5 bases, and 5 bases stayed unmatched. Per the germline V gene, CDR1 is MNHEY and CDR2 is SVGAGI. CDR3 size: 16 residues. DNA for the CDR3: TGTGCCAGCAGTTCCCCGACTAGCGGGAGGAACAATGAGCAGTTCTTC. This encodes CASSSPTSGRNNEQFF.

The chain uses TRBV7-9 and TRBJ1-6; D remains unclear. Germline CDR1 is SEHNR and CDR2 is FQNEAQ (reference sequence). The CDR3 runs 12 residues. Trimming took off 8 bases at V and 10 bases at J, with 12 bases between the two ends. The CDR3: CASSRGGSPLHF. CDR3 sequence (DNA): TGTGCCAGCTCACGAGGCGGCTCACCCCTCCACTTT.

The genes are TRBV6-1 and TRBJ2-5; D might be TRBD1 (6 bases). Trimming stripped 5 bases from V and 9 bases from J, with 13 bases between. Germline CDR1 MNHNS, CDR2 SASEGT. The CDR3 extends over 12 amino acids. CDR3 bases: TGTGCCAGCAGTACTCGCCAGGGGTCCCAGTACTTC. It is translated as CASSTRQGSQYF.

The chain's CDR3 is CASSTGGLAGELFF. In nucleotides, the CDR3 is TGTGCCAGCAGCACGGGGGGGCTCGCCGGGGAGCTGTTTTTT. This chain joins TRBV5-6 and TRBJ2-2, with 8 bases fitting TRBD2. CDR1 is SGHDT and CDR2 is YYEEEE in the germline V gene. The ends lost 4 bases at V and 6 bases at J; junction bases unmatched: 5. The CDR3 loop spans 14 amino acids.

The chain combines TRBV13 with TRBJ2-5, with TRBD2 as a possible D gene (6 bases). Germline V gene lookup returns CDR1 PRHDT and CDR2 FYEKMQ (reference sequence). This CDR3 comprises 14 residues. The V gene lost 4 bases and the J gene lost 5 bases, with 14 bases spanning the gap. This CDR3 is CASSSLWRGETQYF. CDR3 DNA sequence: TGTGCCAGCAGCTCCCTATGGCGGGGTGAGACCCAGTACTTC.

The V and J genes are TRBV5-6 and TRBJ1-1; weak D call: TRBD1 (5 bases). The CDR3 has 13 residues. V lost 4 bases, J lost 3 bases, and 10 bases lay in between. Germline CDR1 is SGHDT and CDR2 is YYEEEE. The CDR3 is CASSPQGDTEAFF. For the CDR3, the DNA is TGTGCCAGCAGCCCCCAGGGTGACACTGAAGCTTTCTTT.